Reported below is one T cell receptor beta chain. As yet, its antigen is unknown. The record originates from a study of shared clonotypes between healthy human individuals. Across the study: With ages of 18 to 49, the donors were a couple of women and a few men.

Profiled with immunoSEQ multiplex PCR; TCRdb holds only in-frame clones, not every one. The sample holds fewer than 1 million clones, about 97% seen once. Positively selected for CCR7, the CD45RO-negative cells used as naive CD8 cells excluded terminally differentiated effector memory CD45RA+ cells. Findings and limits, study-wide: With a few donors compared, approximately 5.5% of naive CD4 clonotypes were shared.

This CDR3 comprises 11 residues. V shed 5 bases and J shed 5 bases, with 7 bases lying between them. From germline, CDR1 is SEHNR and CDR2 FQNEAQ (reference sequence). Sequencing was carried out using naive CD8+ T cells sorted from blood. The chain joins TRBV7-9 to TRBJ2-7; D remains ambiguous. The clonotype was recovered from a man aged 30-40 years in good health. CDR3 nucleotides: TGTGCCAGCAGCCCTGGGAACGAGCAGTACTTC. Protein product: CASSPGNEQYF. The variable domain in full, completed from reference TRBV7-9 and TRBJ2-7, reads DTGVSQNPRHKITKRGQNVTFRCDPISEHNRLYWYRQTLGQGPEFLTYFQNEAQLEKSRLLSDRFSAERPKGSFSTLEIQRTEQGDSAMYLCASSPGNEQYFGPGTRLTVT.